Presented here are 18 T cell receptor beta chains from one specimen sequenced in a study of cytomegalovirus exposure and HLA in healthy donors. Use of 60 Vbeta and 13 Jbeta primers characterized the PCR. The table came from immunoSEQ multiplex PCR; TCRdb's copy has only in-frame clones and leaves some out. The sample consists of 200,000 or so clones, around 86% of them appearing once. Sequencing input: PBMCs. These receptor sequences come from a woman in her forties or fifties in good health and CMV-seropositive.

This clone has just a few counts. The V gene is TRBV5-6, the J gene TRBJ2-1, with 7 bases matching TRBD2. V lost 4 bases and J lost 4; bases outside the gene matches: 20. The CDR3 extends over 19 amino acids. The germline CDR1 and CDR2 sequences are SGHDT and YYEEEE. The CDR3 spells CASSAASPGGSTPYNEQFF. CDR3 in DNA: TGTGCCAGCAGCGCTGCCTCCCCGGGCGGGAGCACTCCATACAATGAGCAGTTCTTC.

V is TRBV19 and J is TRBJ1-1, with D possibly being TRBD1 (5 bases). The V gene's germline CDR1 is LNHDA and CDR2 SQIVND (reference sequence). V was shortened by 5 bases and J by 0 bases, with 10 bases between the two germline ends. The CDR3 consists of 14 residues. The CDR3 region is CASSPQGMNTEAFF. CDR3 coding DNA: TGTGCCAGTAGTCCTCAGGGAATGAACACTGAAGCTTTCTTT. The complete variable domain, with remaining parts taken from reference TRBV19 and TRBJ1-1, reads DGGITQSPKYLFRKEGQNVTLSCEQNLNHDAMYWYRQDPGQGLRLIYYSQIVNDFQKGDIAEGYSVSREKKESFPLTVTSAQKNPTAFYLCASSPQGMNTEAFFGQGTRLTVV.

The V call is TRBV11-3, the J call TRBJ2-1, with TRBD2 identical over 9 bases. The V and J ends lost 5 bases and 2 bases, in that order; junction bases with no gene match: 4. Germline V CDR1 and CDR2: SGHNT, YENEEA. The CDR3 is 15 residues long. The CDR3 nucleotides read TGTGCCAGCAGCCCCGCTAGCGGGACCTACAATGAGCAGTTCTTC. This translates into CASSPASGTYNEQFF.

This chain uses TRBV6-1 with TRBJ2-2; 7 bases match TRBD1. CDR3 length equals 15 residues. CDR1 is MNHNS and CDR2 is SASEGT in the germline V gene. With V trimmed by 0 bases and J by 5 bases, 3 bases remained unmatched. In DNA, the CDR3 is TGTGCCAGCAGTGAAGCGACAGGGTGGACCGGGGAGCTGTTTTTT. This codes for CASSEATGWTGELFF.

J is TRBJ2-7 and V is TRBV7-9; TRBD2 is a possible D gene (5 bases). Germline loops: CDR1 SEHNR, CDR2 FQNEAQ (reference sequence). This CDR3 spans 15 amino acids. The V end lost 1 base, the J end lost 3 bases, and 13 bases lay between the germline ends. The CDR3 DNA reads TGTGCCAGCAGCTTAGGTAGGGAGTCAAACTACGAGCAGTACTTC. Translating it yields CASSLGRESNYEQYF.

The CDR3 coding sequence is TGTGCCAGTAGCGGGACAGGGGCAATCGGGGAGCTGTTTTTT. This gives the protein CASSGTGAIGELFF. This rearrangement joins TRBV19 to TRBJ2-2; 10 bases match TRBD1. V was pared by 6 bases and J by 7 bases, with 5 bases of the junction left unmatched. The CDR3 is 14 residues long. Germline lookup yields CDR1 LNHDA and CDR2 SQIVND (reference sequence). Full variable domain (outside the CDR3, taken from reference TRBV19 and TRBJ2-2): DGGITQSPKYLFRKEGQNVTLSCEQNLNHDAMYWYRQDPGQGLRLIYYSQIVNDFQKGDIAEGYSVSREKKESFPLTVTSAQKNPTAFYLCASSGTGAIGELFFGEGSRLTVL.

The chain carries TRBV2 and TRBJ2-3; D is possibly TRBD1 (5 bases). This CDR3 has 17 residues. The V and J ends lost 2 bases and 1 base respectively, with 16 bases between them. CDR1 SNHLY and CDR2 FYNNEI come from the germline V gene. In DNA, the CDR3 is TGTGCCAGCAGTGAAACCCAGGGCGTAGGAGGCACAGATACGCAGTATTTT. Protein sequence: CASSETQGVGGTDTQYF. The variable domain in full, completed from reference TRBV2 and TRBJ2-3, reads EPEVTQTPSHQVTQMGQEVILRCVPISNHLYFYWYRQILGQKVEFLVSFYNNEISEKSEIFDDQFSVERPDGSNFTLKIRSTKLEDSAMYFCASSETQGVGGTDTQYFGPGTRLTVL.

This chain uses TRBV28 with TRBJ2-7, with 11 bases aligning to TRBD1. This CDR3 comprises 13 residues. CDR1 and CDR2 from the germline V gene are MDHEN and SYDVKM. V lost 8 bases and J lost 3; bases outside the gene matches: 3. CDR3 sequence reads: CASRTGGVYEQYF. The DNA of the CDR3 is TGTGCCAGCCGGACAGGGGGCGTCTACGAGCAGTACTTC.

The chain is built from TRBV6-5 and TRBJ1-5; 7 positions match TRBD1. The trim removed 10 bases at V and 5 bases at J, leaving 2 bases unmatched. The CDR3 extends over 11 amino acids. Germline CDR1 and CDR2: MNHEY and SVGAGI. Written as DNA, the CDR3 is TGTGCCACCGGGACAGATCAGCCCCAGCATTTT. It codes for CATGTDQPQHF.

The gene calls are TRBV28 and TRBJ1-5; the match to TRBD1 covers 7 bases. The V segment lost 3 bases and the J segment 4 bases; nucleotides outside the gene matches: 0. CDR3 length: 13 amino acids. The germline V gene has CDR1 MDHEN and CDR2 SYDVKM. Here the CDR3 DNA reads TGTGCCAGCAGTTTGGGACAGAATCAGCCCCAGCATTTT. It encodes CASSLGQNQPQHF.

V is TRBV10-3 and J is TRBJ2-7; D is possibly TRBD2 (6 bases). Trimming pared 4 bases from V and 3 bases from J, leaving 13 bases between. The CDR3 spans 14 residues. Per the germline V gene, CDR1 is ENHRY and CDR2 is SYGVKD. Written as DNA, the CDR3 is TGTGCCATCAGTGGGAGACTAGATAGCTACGAGCAGTACTTC. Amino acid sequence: CAISGRLDSYEQYF.

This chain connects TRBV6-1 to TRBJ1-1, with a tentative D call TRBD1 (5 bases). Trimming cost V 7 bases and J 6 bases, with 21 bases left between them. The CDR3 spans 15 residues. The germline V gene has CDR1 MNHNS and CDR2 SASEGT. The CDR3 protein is CASTALRGGVAEAFF. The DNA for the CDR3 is TGTGCCAGCACCGCCCTTCGGGGGGGAGTAGCTGAAGCTTTCTTT.

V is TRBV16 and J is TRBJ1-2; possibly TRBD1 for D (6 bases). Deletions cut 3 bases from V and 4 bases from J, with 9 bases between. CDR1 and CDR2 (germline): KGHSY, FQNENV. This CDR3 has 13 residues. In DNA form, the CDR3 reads TGTGCCAGCAGCCAGGACAGAGGCTATGGCTACACCTTC. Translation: CASSQDRGYGYTF.

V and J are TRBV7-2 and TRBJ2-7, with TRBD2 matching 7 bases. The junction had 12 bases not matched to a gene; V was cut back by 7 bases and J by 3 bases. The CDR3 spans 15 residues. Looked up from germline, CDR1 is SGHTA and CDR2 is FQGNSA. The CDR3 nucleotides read TGTGCCAGCACCCCGGGAGGAGCAAGCCGCTACGAGCAGTACTTC. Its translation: CASTPGGASRYEQYF.

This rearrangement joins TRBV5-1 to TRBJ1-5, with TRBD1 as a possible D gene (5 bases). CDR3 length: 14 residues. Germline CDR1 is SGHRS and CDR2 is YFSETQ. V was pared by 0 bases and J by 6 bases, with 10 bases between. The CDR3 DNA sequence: TGCGCCAGCAGCTTGGATCAGGGCGGTCAGCCCCAGCATTTT. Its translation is CASSLDQGGQPQHF.

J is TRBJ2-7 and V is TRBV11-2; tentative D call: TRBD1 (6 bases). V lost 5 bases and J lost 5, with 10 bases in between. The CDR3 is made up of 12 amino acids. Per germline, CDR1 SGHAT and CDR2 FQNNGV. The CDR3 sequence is CASSPQGDEQYF. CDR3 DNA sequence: TGTGCCAGCAGCCCACAGGGTGACGAGCAGTACTTC.

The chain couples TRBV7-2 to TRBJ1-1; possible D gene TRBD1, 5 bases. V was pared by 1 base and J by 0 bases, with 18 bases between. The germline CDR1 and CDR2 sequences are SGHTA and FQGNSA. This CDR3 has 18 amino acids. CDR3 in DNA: TGTGCCAGCAGCTTAGAGTCCCGGAGACAGAGAATGAACACTGAAGCTTTCTTT. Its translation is CASSLESRRQRMNTEAFF.

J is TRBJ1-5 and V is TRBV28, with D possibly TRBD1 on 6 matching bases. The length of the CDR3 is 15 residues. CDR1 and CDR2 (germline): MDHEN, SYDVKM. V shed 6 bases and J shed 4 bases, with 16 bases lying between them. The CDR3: CASSWVSGVNQPQHF. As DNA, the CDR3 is TGTGCCAGCAGCTGGGTTTCAGGGGTGAATCAGCCCCAGCATTTT.